The rows below give T cell receptor beta chains drawn from one sample of a study of somatic mutations in cytotoxic T cells in rheumatoid arthritis. Generated by immunoSEQ multiplex PCR, the TCRdb table keeps only in-frame clones and is missing some. The repertoire includes under 20,000 clones, approximately 81% of them detected once, and around 7% sits in the top ten. The sample consisted of CD8+ T cells sorted from blood. The receptors originated from a woman aged 40-49 years with rheumatoid arthritis. The CDR3 runs from the conserved cysteine through the conserved F or W. D genes are given only for firm matches. Where a row states a size, it is once, few, many or the class of an expanded clone; other rows omit it.

NA	15	TRBD2	TRBJ2-1	TRBV7-8	TGTGCCAGCAGCTTCGGGGGGACTAACAACAATGAGCAGTTCTTC	CASSFGGTNNNEQFF
NA	16	TRBD1	TRBJ1-6	TRBV9	TGTGCCAGCAGCCCTCGCGACGGACAGGGTAATTCACCCCTCCACTTT	CASSPRDGQGNSPLHF
NA	15	NA	TRBJ2-1	TRBV19	TGTGCCAGTAGTACGGTGGCGGGGACCTACAATGAGCAGTTCTTC	CASSTVAGTYNEQFF
NA	14	NA	TRBJ1-2	TRBV6-5	TGTGCCAGCAGTCCCAGGGGAATAGGCTATGGCTACACCTTC	CASSPRGIGYGYTF
NA	13	NA	TRBJ1-5	TRBV4-1	TGCGCCAGCAGCCAAGAAGGTTGGGCGCCCCAGCATTTT	CASSQEGWAPQHF
NA	16	TRBD1	TRBJ2-1	TRBV5-4	TGTGCCAGCAGCTTACCGACAGGGGGGTCCTACAATGAGCAGTTCTTC	CASSLPTGGSYNEQFF
NA	16	NA	TRBJ1-1	TRBV19	TGTGCCAGTAGTATTTCGGGGGGATTAAGTAACACTGAAGCTTTCTTT	CASSISGGLSNTEAFF
few	12	NA	TRBJ1-1	TRBV30	TGTGCCTGGAGTGAATCCCCCCTTGAAGCTTTCTTT	CAWSESPLEAFF
NA	13	NA	TRBJ2-7	TRBV5-6	TGTGCCAGCAGCTTGGTTATGGAGTACGAGCAGTACTTC	CASSLVMEYEQYF
NA	13	NA	TRBJ1-5	TRBV6-1	TGTGCCAGCAGTGAAGCGGGAGTTCGGCCCCAGCATTTT	CASSEAGVRPQHF
once	15	TRBD2	TRBJ2-1	TRBV7-3	TGTGCCAGCAGCGCGACTAGCGGGGTATACAATGAGCAGTTCTTC	CASSATSGVYNEQFF
NA	15	TRBD2	TRBJ2-7	TRBV4-1	TGCGCCAGCAGCCAAGGCCCGGGGGGGCTCTACGAGCAGTACTTC	CASSQGPGGLYEQYF
few	13	NA	TRBJ2-7	TRBV9	TGTGCCAGCAGCGCCGAAAACGAGCTCGAGCAGTACTTC	CASSAENELEQYF
NA	15	TRBD1	TRBJ1-2	TRBV2	TGTGCCAGCATAAGACCCCATGGGGACAGGGATGGCTACACCTTC	CASIRPHGDRDGYTF
NA	19	TRBD2	TRBJ2-1	TRBV7-2	TGTGCCAGCAGCCAAAGAGTTACTAGCGGGCCCCAACTCTACAATGAGCAGTTCTTC	CASSQRVTSGPQLYNEQFF
NA	12	NA	TRBJ2-7	TRBV10-3	TGTGCCATCAGTGAAGTAGTCCTAGAGCAGTACTTC	CAISEVVLEQYF
NA	11	TRBD2	TRBJ2-7	TRBV5-1	TGCGCCAGCAGCGGGACTAACGAGCAGTACTTC	CASSGTNEQYF
NA	15	TRBD1	TRBJ2-3	TRBV6-5	TGTGCCAGCAGTTCGGTTGTCGACAGGGCAGATACGCAGTATTTT	CASSSVVDRADTQYF
NA	15	NA	TRBJ2-7	TRBV11-2	TGTGCCAGCAGCTTAGCGGGCGGGGCCGGCTACGAGCAGTACTTC	CASSLAGGAGYEQYF
once	13	TRBD2	TRBJ2-1	TRBV6-1	TGTGCCAGCGGCGCGGGAGAGTACAATGAGCAGTTCTTC	CASGAGEYNEQFF
NA	14	NA	TRBJ2-1	TRBV29-1	TGCAGCGCTGTGCCTCCCTCGACCGGGGATGAGCAGTTCTTC	CSAVPPSTGDEQFF
few	13	NA	TRBJ1-1	TRBV27	TGTGCCAGCAGGCTCACAGAGAACACTGAAGCTTTCTTT	CASRLTENTEAFF
NA	13	TRBD2	TRBJ2-7	TRBV5-6	TGTGCCAGCGGAGCGGGGAACTCCTACGAGCAGTACTTC	CASGAGNSYEQYF
NA	12	TRBD1	TRBJ1-1	TRBV10-2	TGCGCCAGCGCAATAGGGACAGCTGAAGCTTTCTTT	CASAIGTAEAFF
NA	13	NA	TRBJ2-7	TRBV27	TGTGCCAGCAGTTTGGGGGGTCTAGGCGAGCAGTACTTC	CASSLGGLGEQYF
NA	17	TRBD2	TRBJ2-1	TRBV2	TGTGCCAGCACGCAGCGGGGGGGGTCCAGCTCCTACAATGAGCAGTTCTTC	CASTQRGGSSSYNEQFF
NA	16	NA	TRBJ2-7	TRBV14	TGTGCCAGCAGCCAAGATAGTTTCACAGGGTGGTACGAGCAGTACTTC	CASSQDSFTGWYEQYF
NA	18	TRBD1	TRBJ1-2	TRBV30	TGTGCCTGGAGTGGGGCAGGGGGTTCTTGGTTGGCGAACTATGGCTACACCTTC	CAWSGAGGSWLANYGYTF
NA	18	TRBD2	TRBJ2-7	TRBV15	TGTGCCACCAACTATTTCGGGACTAGCGGGGGGGCATCCTACGAGCAGTACTTC	CATNYFGTSGGASYEQYF
NA	15	NA	TRBJ2-3	TRBV11-2	TGTGCCAGCAGCTGGGTGGGCGGGAGCACAGATACGCAGTATTTT	CASSWVGGSTDTQYF
NA	12	NA	TRBJ1-2	TRBV4-1	TGCGCCACTCGAGGGGGGGACTATGGCTACACCTTC	CATRGGDYGYTF
few	11	NA	TRBJ1-2	TRBV29-1	TGCAGCGTTCAGGGTTCTTATGGCTACACCTTC	CSVQGSYGYTF
NA	14	TRBD1	TRBJ1-3	TRBV27	TGTGCCAGTCCTACAGGGGGTGGTGGAAACACCATATATTTT	CASPTGGGGNTIYF
NA	16	TRBD2	TRBJ2-1	TRBV9	TGTGCCAGCAGCGTAGGATTTCGCGGGGGGGCGGATGAGCAGTTCTTC	CASSVGFRGGADEQFF
once	14	TRBD2	TRBJ2-7	TRBV11-2	TGTGCCAGCAGCCCAGGGGCGGGGGGGTACGAGCAGTACTTC	CASSPGAGGYEQYF
NA	17	TRBD1	TRBJ2-1	TRBV5-1	TGCGCCAGCAGCTTGGGGACAGGGGGTAAGGGAGGGGAGGAGCAGTTCTTC	CASSLGTGGKGGEEQFF
NA	13	NA	TRBJ1-2	TRBV7-9	TGTACCAGCACCCAAGGGGCGGACTATGGCTACACCTTC	CTSTQGADYGYTF
NA	15	TRBD2	TRBJ2-3	TRBV29-1	TGCAGCGTTGACCCTAGCGGGAGATGGGCAGATACGCAGTATTTT	CSVDPSGRWADTQYF
NA	14	TRBD1	TRBJ2-3	TRBV5-1	TGCGCCAGCAGCCCGGGCAGGGGGCCAGATACGCAGTATTTT	CASSPGRGPDTQYF
NA	16	NA	TRBJ1-3	TRBV5-6	TGTGCCAGCAGCTTGGCCATACAGATCTTGGCAAACACCATATATTTT	CASSLAIQILANTIYF
NA	16	NA	TRBJ2-7	TRBV18	TGTGCCAGCTCACCTACCACAGGTGAAGCGATCTACGAGCAGTACTTC	CASSPTTGEAIYEQYF
NA	14	TRBD2	TRBJ2-5	TRBV2	TGTGCCAGCAGTGAAGCGGGGGGGGTGGAGACCCAGTACTTC	CASSEAGGVETQYF
NA	13	NA	TRBJ2-7	TRBV6-5	TGTGCCAGCGAGGACGGGAGCTCCTACGAGCAGTACTTC	CASEDGSSYEQYF
NA	17	TRBD2	TRBJ2-1	TRBV30	TGTGCCTGGGGTCTGGAGCGGGGTATTATCTCCTACAATGAGCAGTTCTTC	CAWGLERGIISYNEQFF
few	15	TRBD1	TRBJ1-5	TRBV5-6	TGTGCCAGCAGTTCCGGGACAGGGGGCGGTCAGCCCCAGCATTTT	CASSSGTGGGQPQHF